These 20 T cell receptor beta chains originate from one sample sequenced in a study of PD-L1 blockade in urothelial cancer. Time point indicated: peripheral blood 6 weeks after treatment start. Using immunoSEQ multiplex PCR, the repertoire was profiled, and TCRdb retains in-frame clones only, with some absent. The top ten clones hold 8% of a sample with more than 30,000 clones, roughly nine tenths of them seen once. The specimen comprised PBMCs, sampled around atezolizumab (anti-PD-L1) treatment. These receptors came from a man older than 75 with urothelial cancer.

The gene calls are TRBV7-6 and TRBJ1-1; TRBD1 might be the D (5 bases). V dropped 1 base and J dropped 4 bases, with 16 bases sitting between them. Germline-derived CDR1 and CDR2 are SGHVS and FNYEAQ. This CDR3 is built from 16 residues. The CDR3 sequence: CASSLGSRRDVTEAFF. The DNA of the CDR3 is TGTGCCAGCAGCTTAGGGTCCCGCAGGGATGTCACTGAAGCTTTCTTT.

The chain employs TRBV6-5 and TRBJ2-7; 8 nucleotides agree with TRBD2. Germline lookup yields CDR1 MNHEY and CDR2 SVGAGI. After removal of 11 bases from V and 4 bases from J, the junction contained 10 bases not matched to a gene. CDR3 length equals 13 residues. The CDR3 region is CASGGGGRYEQYF. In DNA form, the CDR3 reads TGTGCCTCGGGAGGGGGAGGGCGGTACGAGCAGTACTTC.

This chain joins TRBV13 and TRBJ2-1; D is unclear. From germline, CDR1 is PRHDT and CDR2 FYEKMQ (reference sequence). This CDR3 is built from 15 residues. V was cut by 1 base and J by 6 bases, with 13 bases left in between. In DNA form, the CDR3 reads TGTGCCAGCAGCTTAGCCCATATCCGAGCCAATGAGCAGTTCTTC. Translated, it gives CASSLAHIRANEQFF.

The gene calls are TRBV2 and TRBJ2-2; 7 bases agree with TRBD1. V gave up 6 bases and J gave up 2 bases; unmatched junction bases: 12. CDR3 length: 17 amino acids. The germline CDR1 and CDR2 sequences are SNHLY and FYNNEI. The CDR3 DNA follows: TGTGCCAGCAGCCGAGACAGGGAACGGGCCAACACCGGGGAGCTGTTTTTT. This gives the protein CASSRDRERANTGELFF.

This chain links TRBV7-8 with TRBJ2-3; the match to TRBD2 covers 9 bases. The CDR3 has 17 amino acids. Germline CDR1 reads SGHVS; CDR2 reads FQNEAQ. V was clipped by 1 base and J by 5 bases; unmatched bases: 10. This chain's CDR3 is CASSLELVSGRQDTQYF. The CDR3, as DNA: TGTGCCAGCAGCTTAGAGTTAGTGAGCGGGAGGCAAGATACGCAGTATTTT.

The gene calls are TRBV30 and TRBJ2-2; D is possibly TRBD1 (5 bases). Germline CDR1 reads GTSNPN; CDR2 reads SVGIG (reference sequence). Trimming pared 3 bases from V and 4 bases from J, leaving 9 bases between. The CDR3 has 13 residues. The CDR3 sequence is CAWRQQATGELFF. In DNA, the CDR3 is TGTGCCTGGAGGCAACAGGCCACCGGGGAGCTGTTTTTT.

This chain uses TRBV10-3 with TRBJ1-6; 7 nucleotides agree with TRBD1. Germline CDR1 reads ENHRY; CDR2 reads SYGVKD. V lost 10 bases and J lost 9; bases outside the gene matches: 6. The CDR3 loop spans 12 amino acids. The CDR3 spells CATGQEGSPLHF. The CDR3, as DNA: TGTGCCACCGGACAGGAAGGTTCACCCCTCCACTTT.

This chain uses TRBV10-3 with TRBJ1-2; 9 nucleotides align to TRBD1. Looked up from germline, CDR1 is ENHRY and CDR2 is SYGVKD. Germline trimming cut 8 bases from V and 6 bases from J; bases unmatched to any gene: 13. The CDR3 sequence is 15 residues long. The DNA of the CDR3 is TGTGCCATCTTGACCGACGGGGACAGGGCGCATGGCTACACCTTC. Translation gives CAILTDGDRAHGYTF.

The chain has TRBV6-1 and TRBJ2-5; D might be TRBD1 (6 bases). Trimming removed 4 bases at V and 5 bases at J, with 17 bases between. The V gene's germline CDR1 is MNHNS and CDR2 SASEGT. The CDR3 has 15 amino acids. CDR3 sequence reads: CASSVARDRGETQYF. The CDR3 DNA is TGTGCCAGCAGTGTGGCCAGGGATAGGGGGGAGACCCAGTACTTC.

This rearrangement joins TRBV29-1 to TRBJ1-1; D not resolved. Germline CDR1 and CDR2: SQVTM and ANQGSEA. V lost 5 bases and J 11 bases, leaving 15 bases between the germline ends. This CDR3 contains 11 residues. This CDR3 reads CSVLREGRAFF. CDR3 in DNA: TGCAGCGTTTTACGTGAGGGCCGTGCTTTCTTT.

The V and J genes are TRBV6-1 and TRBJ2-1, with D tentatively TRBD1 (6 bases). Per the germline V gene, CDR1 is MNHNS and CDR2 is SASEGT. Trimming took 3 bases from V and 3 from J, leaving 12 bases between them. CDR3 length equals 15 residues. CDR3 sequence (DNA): TGTGCCAGCAGTGACCCCCAGGGGCACTACAATGAGCAGTTCTTC. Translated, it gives CASSDPQGHYNEQFF.

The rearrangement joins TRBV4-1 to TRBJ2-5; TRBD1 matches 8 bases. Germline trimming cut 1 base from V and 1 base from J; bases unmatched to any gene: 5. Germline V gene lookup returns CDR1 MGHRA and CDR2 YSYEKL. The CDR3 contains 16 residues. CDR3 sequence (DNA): TGCGCCAGCAGCCAAGCCGGGACAGGAAGCCAAGAGACCCAGTACTTC. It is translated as CASSQAGTGSQETQYF.

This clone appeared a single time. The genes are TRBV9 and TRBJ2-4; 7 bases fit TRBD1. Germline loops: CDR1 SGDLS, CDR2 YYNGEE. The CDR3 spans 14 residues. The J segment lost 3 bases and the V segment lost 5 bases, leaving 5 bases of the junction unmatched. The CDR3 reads CASSLGDSKNIQYF. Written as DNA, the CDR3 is TGTGCCAGCAGTCTTGGGGACAGCAAAAACATTCAGTACTTC.

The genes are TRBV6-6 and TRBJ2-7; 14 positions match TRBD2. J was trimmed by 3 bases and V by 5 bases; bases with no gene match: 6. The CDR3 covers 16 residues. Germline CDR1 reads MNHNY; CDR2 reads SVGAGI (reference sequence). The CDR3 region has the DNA TGTGCCAGCAGTAGGGTGGGGACTAGCGGGAGCTACGAGCAGTACTTC. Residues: CASSRVGTSGSYEQYF.

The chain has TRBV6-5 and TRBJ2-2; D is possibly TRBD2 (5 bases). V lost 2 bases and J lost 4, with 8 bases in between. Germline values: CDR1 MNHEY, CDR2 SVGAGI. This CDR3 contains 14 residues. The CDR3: CASSYGGLTGELFF. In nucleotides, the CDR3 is TGTGCCAGCAGTTACGGCGGGCTCACCGGGGAGCTGTTTTTT.

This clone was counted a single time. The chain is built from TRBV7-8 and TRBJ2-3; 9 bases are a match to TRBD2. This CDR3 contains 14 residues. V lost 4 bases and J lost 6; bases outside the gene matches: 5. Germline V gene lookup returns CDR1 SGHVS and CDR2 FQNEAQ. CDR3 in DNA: TGTGCCAGCAGCTGGTATAGCGGGGGCGATACGCAGTATTTT. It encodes CASSWYSGGDTQYF.

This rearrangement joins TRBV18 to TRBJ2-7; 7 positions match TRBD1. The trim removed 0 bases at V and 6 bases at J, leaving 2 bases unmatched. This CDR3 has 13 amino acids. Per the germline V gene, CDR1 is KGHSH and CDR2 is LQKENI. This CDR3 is CASSPPGGSEQYF. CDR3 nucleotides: TGTGCCAGCTCACCACCAGGGGGCTCCGAGCAGTACTTC.

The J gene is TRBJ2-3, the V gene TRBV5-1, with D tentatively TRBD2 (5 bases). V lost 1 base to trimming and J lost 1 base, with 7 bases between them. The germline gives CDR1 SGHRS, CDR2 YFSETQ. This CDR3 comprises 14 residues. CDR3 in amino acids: CASSLNGGTDTQYF. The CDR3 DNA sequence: TGCGCCAGCAGCTTGAACGGGGGCACAGATACGCAGTATTTT.

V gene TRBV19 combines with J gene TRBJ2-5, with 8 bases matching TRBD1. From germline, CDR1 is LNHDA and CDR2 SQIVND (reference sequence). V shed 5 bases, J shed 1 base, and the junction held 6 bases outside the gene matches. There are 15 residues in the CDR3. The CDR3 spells CASSPMGQAQETQYF. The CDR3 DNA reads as TGTGCCAGTAGTCCGATGGGACAGGCCCAAGAGACCCAGTACTTC.

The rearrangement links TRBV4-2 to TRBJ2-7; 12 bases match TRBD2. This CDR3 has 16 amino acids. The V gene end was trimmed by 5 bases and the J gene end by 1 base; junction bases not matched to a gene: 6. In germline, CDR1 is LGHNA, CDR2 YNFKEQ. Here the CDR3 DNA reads TGTGCCAGCAGCTACGGACTAGCGGGAAATTCCTACGAGCAGTACTTC. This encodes CASSYGLAGNSYEQYF.